The rows below give T cell receptor beta chains drawn from one sample of a study of blood T cell repertoires in COVID-19. Assay used: immunoSEQ multiplex PCR; TCRdb lists only in-frame clones, some missing. This table holds 100,000 to 150,000 clones, more than 60% found once. Sequencing input: peripheral blood. The receptors here all came from a woman between 65 and 79 years old with acute or convalescent COVID-19. CDR3s include the opening cysteine and the closing phenylalanine or tryptophan. The D gene is left open where the match is weak. Some rows have no size entry. The others give once, few or many, or a class for an expanded clone.

CDR3 DNA,CDR3 protein,V gene,J gene,D gene,clone size
TGTGCCAGCAGCCCACAGGGCGCTGGTGAAGCTTTCTTT,CASSPQGAGEAFF,TRBV6-2/TRBV6-3,TRBJ1-1,-,-
TGCGCCAGCAGTGAGTCCCTGTCTAGCGGGAGATCTGAGCAGTTCTTC,CASSESLSSGRSEQFF,TRBV10-1,TRBJ2-1,TRBD2,few
TGTGCCTGGAGTATACTAGCGGGAGGGCCCGCAGATACGCAGTATTTT,CAWSILAGGPADTQYF,TRBV30,TRBJ2-3,TRBD2,-
TGCGCCAGCAGACGACGGAGGGAGGATGACTATGGCTACACCTTC,CASRRRREDDYGYTF,TRBV5-1,TRBJ1-2,-,-
TGTGCCAGCAGCCAGATGGCGCTAGCGGGAGTTGAGCAGTACTTC,CASSQMALAGVEQYF,TRBV3-1/TRBV3-2,TRBJ2-7,TRBD2,-
TGTGCCAGCAGTTACTCGTCAGGGGGCTACAATGAGCAGTTCTTC,CASSYSSGGYNEQFF,TRBV6-5,TRBJ2-1,TRBD1,-
TGTGCCAGCAGCGTAGAGGGTTTGGGGGGGGTAGCTGGGGCCAACGTCCTGACTTTC,CASSVEGLGGVAGANVLTF,TRBV9,TRBJ2-6,TRBD2,once
TGTGCCAGTAGTCGGGACACCCTTCGGGGCGAGCAGTACTTC,CASSRDTLRGEQYF,TRBV19,TRBJ2-7,-,-
TGTGCCAGCAGGGGGACAGGGCATCCTTCTACCCCCTACGAGCAGTACTTC,CASRGTGHPSTPYEQYF,TRBV11-2,TRBJ2-7,TRBD1,few
TGCGCCAGCAGTTACGGACAGGGGGCGACGAAGACCCAGTACTTC,CASSYGQGATKTQYF,TRBV4-1,TRBJ2-5,TRBD1,-
TGTGCCATCGGGACAGCGAACACCGGGGAGCTGTTTTTT,CAIGTANTGELFF,TRBV10-3,TRBJ2-2,TRBD1,-
TGTGCCAGCTCGACAGGGAACTATGGCTACACCTTC,CASSTGNYGYTF,TRBV28,TRBJ1-2,TRBD1,-
TGTGCCAGCAGTTACTTTCAGGGGGCATCCGATACGCAGTATTTT,CASSYFQGASDTQYF,TRBV6-5,TRBJ2-3,TRBD1,-
TGCGCCAGCAGCCCCCGAGACACCTACGAGCAGTACTTC,CASSPRDTYEQYF,TRBV4-1,TRBJ2-7,-,-
TGTGCCAGCAGCTTGAACAGGGGGCTGGAGGGCTACACCTTC,CASSLNRGLEGYTF,TRBV5-4,TRBJ1-2,TRBD1,-
TGTGCCTGGAGTGGCACAGGGGGCGAGTTATTTCGGTACTTC,CAWSGTGGELFRYF,TRBV30,TRBJ2-7,TRBD1,-
TGTGCCAGCAGCTCGACAGGGTTCCTCACAGATACGCAGTATTTT,CASSSTGFLTDTQYF,TRBV7-2,TRBJ2-3,TRBD1,once
TGTGCCAGCAGCCAAGATCTGAGGACAGTTGGGGAGACCCAGTACTTC,CASSQDLRTVGETQYF,TRBV14,TRBJ2-5,-,-
TGTGCCAGCAGTAACCGGGACAACTATAATTCACCCCTCCACTTT,CASSNRDNYNSPLHF,TRBV6-5,TRBJ1-6,-,-
TGTGCCAGCAGTGAGGGTCGGGGCAATCAGCCCCAGCATTTT,CASSEGRGNQPQHF,TRBV6-1,TRBJ1-5,-,-
TGTGCCAGCAGCCAAGGCCGGGGACAACAAGAGACCCAGTACTTC,CASSQGRGQQETQYF,TRBV3-1/TRBV3-2,TRBJ2-5,-,many
TGTGCCAGCAGCTTAGAGTACAGGAACACTGAAGCTTTCTTT,CASSLEYRNTEAFF,TRBV7-9,TRBJ1-1,-,-